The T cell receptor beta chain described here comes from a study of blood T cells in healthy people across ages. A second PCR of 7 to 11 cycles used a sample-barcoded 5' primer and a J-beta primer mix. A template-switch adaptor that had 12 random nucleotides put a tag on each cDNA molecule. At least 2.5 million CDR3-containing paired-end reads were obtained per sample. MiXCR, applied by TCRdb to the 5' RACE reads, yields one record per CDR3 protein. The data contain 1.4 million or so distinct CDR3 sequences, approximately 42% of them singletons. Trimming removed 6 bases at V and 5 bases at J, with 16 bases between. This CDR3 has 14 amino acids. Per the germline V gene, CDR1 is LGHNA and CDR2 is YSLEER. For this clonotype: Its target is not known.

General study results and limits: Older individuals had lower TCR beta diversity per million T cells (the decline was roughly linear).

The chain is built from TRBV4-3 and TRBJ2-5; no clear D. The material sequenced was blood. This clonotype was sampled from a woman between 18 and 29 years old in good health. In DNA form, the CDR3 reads TGCGCCAGCAGTTTACTTATGGGTGACGAGACCCAGTACTTC. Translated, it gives CASSLLMGDETQYF.